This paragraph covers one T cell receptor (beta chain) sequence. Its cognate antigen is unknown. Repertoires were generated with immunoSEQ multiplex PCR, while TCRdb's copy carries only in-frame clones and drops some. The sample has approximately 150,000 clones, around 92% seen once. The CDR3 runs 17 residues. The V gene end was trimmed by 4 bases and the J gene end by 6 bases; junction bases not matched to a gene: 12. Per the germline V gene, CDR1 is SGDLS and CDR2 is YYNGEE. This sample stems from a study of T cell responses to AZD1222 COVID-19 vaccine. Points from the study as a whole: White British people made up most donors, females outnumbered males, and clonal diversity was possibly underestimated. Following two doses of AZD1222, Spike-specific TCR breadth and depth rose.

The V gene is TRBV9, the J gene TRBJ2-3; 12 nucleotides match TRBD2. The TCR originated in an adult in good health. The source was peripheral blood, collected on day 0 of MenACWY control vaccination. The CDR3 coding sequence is TGTGCCAGCAGCCCCCGGACTAGCGGGATGCCCCGTGATACGCAGTATTTT. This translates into CASSPRTSGMPRDTQYF.